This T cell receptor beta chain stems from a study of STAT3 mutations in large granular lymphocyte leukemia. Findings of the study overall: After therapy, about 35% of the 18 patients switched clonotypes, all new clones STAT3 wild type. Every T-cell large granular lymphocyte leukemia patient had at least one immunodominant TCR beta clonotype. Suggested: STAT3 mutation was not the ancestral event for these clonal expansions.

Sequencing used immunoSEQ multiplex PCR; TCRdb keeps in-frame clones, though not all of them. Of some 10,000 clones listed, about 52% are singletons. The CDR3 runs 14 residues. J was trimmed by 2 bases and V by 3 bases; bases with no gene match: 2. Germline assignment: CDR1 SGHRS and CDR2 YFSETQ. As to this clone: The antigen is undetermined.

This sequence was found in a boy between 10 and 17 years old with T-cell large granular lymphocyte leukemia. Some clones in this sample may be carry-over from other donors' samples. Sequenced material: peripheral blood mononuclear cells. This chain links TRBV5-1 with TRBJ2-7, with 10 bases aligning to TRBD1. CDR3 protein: CASSSGTGAYEQYF. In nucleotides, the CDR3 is TGCGCCAGCAGCTCCGGGACAGGGGCCTACGAGCAGTACTTC.